The T cell receptor (beta chain) under discussion was sequenced for a study of blood T cell repertoires in COVID-19. The overall study: Sample material is recorded as cDNA or gDNA derived from T cells, B-cell-depleted T cells, or PBMCs.

The length of the CDR3 is 12 residues. The germline V gene has CDR1 MNHEY and CDR2 SVGAGI. Trimming stripped 1 base from V and 8 bases from J, with 6 bases between. Cohorts were determined from participant-reported clinical history. Per the authors' pipeline: Using reference gene primer amplification, nucleated cell counts were estimated. Method: immunoSEQ multiplex PCR; TCRdb's copy keeps in-frame clones and lacks some. Clone size and V and J calls were adopted from that table, with D and trimming inferred from the DNA. The repertoire holds about 290,000 clones, with roughly 89% as singletons. Sequencing used PBMCs or T cells enriched from blood (not recorded which). The chain joins TRBV6-5 to TRBJ2-1; D is undetermined. This sequence was found in a woman in her thirties or forties who had recovered from COVID-19. CDR3 nucleotides: TGTGCCAGCAGTTACTTTAAGCATGAGCAGTTCTTC. It is translated as CASSYFKHEQFF.